These T cell receptor beta chains were read from a single sample in a study of Ad26.COV2.S vaccination and SARS-CoV-2 variants. Profiling relied on immunoSEQ multiplex PCR, and the TCRdb table lists in-frame clones only, not all of them. The table has about 460,000 clones, roughly 87% seen once; the top ten hold about 1.5%. The material sequenced was peripheral blood, taken in a trial of Ad26.COV2.S vaccine versus placebo. These receptors came from a person between 18 and 65 years old who received the Ad26.COV2.S COVID-19 vaccine or a placebo. The CDR3 runs from the conserved cysteine through the conserved F or W. The D gene is left open where the match is weak. Rows may omit the clone size; those that give it use once, few, many or a size class.

abundance,d_gene,v_gene,j_gene,CDR3nt,CDR3aa
once,TRBD1,TRBV6-1,TRBJ2-1,TGTGCCAGCAGTGAACGACAGGGGGCGCGGAATGAGCAGTTCTTC,CASSERQGARNEQFF
-,-,TRBV7-6,TRBJ1-6,TGTGCCAGCAGCGGTACAGGGAGAGGCAATTCACCCCTCCACTTT,CASSGTGRGNSPLHF
-,-,TRBV7-2,TRBJ2-4,TGTGCCAGCAGCTTTGACCTAGCCAAAAACATTCAGTACTTC,CASSFDLAKNIQYF
-,TRBD1,TRBV30,TRBJ1-6,TGTGCCTGGCGGACAGGCTATAATTCACCCCTCCACTTT,CAWRTGYNSPLHF
-,-,TRBV11-1,TRBJ2-1,TGTGCCAGCAGAGGACAGGGAGGGTCCTACAATGAGCAGTTCTTC,CASRGQGGSYNEQFF
-,TRBD2,TRBV5-1,TRBJ2-3,TGCGCCAGCAAAGGGCTAGCGGGAGGCCGCCCTACTTCAGATACGCAGTATTTT,CASKGLAGGRPTSDTQYF
-,TRBD2,TRBV18,TRBJ2-7,TGTGCCAGCTCACCACCTGGACTAGCGGACCCCTACGAGCAGTACTTC,CASSPPGLADPYEQYF
-,-,TRBV11-2,TRBJ1-5,TGTGCCAGCAGCCAGACTTTAGGGCCTCAGCCCCAGCATTTT,CASSQTLGPQPQHF
-,-,TRBV28,TRBJ1-2,TGTGCCAGCAGTACACACAACCGGGACGGTGGCTACACCTTC,CASSTHNRDGGYTF
once,TRBD1,TRBV27,TRBJ2-1,TGTGCCAGCAGTCCACAGGGGACTGAGCAGTTCTTC,CASSPQGTEQFF
-,TRBD1,TRBV28,TRBJ2-4,TGTGCCAGCAGTTTAATTGGACAGGGGGCGCGAGGTAGGAACATTCAGTACTTC,CASSLIGQGARGRNIQYF